The clone carrying this TCR beta chain was seen more than once but under ten times. Antigen unknown. Germline CDR1 is SGHTA and CDR2 is FQGNSA. This CDR3 has 15 residues. The ends were cut back, 2 bases at V and 1 base at J, with 11 bases in the middle. This sample stems from a study of T-cell memory formation after mild COVID-19. Whole-study findings and limits: Researchers could not confirm that second-wave clones peaking on day 37 targeted SARS-CoV-2. The pre-infection memory compartment contained some responding clones, suggesting cross-reactive memory joined.

MiXCR, applied by TCRdb to the 5' RACE reads, yields one record per CDR3 protein. The sample includes about 360,000 distinct CDR3 sequences, about an eighth seen only once; the top ten take over 20%. The sequencing sample was made of PBMCs or a T cell subset sorted from them (not recorded which). V gene TRBV7-2 combines with J gene TRBJ1-1; D not resolved. This clonotype was obtained from a man between 18 and 35 years old who had mild COVID-19 (a few samples of this study predate the infection). Cell type and time point are not known. The CDR3 region has the DNA TGTGCCAGCAGCTTATACAGAGTTCAGAACACTGAAGCTTTCTTT. It is translated as CASSLYRVQNTEAFF.